Presented here are 28 T cell receptor beta chains from one specimen sequenced in a study of cytomegalovirus exposure and HLA in healthy donors. The PCR made use of 60 Vbeta and 13 Jbeta primers. Profiling relied on immunoSEQ multiplex PCR, and the TCRdb table lists in-frame clones only, not all of them. Altogether over 100,000 clones are present, over 9.5% being singletons, with the ten largest covering about 5.7%. The sample comprised PBMCs. The receptors come from a man aged 35-49 years in good health and CMV-seropositive.

The J gene is TRBJ2-5, the V gene TRBV12-5, with 13 bases matching TRBD2. The J call may be in error: the DNA end matches TRBJ2-7 better. This CDR3 comprises 16 residues. CDR1 is LGHNT and CDR2 is FRNRAP in the germline V gene. The CDR3 bases are TGTGCTAGTGGTTTGAGACTAGCGGGAGGTACCTACGAGCAGTACTTC. Amino acid sequence: CASGLRLAGGTYEQYF.

This clone was counted a few times. CDR3 in amino acids: CASSLNREYNEQFF. The CDR3 nucleotides are TGCGCCAGCAGCTTGAACAGGGAGTACAATGAGCAGTTCTTC. This chain links TRBV5-1 with TRBJ2-1, with a tentative D call TRBD1 (6 bases). V was pared by 1 base and J by 4 bases, with 9 bases between. CDR1 is SGHRS and CDR2 is YFSETQ in the germline V gene. There are 14 residues in the CDR3.

There are a few counts of this clone. The chain combines TRBV4-1 with TRBJ2-1, with TRBD2 identical over 10 bases. With 3 bases clipped from V and 10 bases from J, the junction kept 15 bases outside the gene matches. The CDR3 has 17 residues. Germline assignment: CDR1 MGHRA and CDR2 YSYEKL. CDR3 in DNA: TGCGCCAGCAGCCAGGGCCTGGCTAGCGGGAGATCTAAGGAGCAGTTCTTC. It translates to CASSQGLASGRSKEQFF.

At least ten counts were recorded for this clone. This chain uses TRBV5-1 with TRBJ1-4, with TRBD1 identical over 10 bases. Per the germline V gene, CDR1 is SGHRS and CDR2 is YFSETQ. The CDR3 runs 15 residues. V shed 0 bases and J 5 bases; nucleotides not matched to a gene: 1. Written as DNA, the CDR3 is TGCGCCAGCAGCTTGGCGACAGGGGGCAATGAAAAACTGTTTTTT. Its translation is CASSLATGGNEKLFF.

This clone was counted only a few times. This chain connects TRBV7-6 to TRBJ2-7; D perhaps matches TRBD2 (7 bases). Germline values: CDR1 SGHVS, CDR2 FNYEAQ. The V end was cut by 4 bases, the J end by 2 bases, with 15 bases between. The CDR3 is 15 amino acids. The DNA for the CDR3 is TGTGCCAGCAGCTCGTTAGGGGGGGAGGCCTACGAGCAGTACTTC. Protein sequence: CASSSLGGEAYEQYF.

This clone was found once. This rearrangement joins TRBV27 to TRBJ2-3; D might be TRBD2 (6 bases). The CDR3 is 19 residues long. CDR1 is MNHEY and CDR2 is SMNVEV in the germline V gene (reference sequence). V was clipped by 8 bases and J by 2 bases, with 29 bases between them. CDR3 sequence: CASRRLAEGPAGPTDTQYF. The CDR3 nucleotides read TGTGCCAGCCGTCGCCTTGCGGAGGGCCCAGCAGGGCCCACAGATACGCAGTATTTT.

This clone occurred a few times. The chain combines TRBV14 with TRBJ2-3, with no clear D. V was clipped by 1 base and J by 6 bases, with 20 bases between them. The germline gives CDR1 SGHDN, CDR2 FVKESK. The CDR3 loop spans 17 amino acids. CDR3 sequence reads: CASSQVGMEPPRDTQYF. DNA for the CDR3: TGTGCCAGCAGCCAAGTTGGAATGGAGCCTCCAAGGGATACGCAGTATTTT.

V usage is TRBV9 and J usage is TRBJ2-1, with TRBD2 as a possible D gene (6 bases). V was shortened by 7 bases and J by 2 bases, with 16 bases between the two germline ends. There are 15 residues in the CDR3. The germline V gene encodes CDR1 SGDLS and CDR2 YYNGEE. The CDR3 bases are TGTGCCAGCTCGTCGGGAGTAAGGACCTACAATGAGCAGTTCTTC. Translated: CASSSGVRTYNEQFF.

The chain combines TRBV5-1 with TRBJ2-7, with 7 bases fitting TRBD1. The CDR3 has 15 residues. The junction had 8 bases not matched to a gene; V was cut back by 4 bases and J by 1 base. Germline V gene sequence: CDR1 SGHRS, CDR2 YFSETQ. DNA of the CDR3: TGCGCCAGCAGCCGTTCCGGGACAGAGTCCTACGAGCAGTACTTC. This translates into CASSRSGTESYEQYF.

The CDR3 loop is CASSAGTSGTYEQYF. DNA for the CDR3: TGTGCCAGTAGTGCCGGGACTAGCGGCACCTACGAGCAGTACTTC. V gene TRBV19 combines with J gene TRBJ2-7; 11 bases fit TRBD2. From germline, CDR1 is LNHDA and CDR2 SQIVND (reference sequence). The CDR3 is 15 amino acids. Unmatched junction bases numbered 5, after V lost 5 bases and J lost 2 bases.

This clone was detected a few times. The chain carries TRBV2 and TRBJ2-6; 8 bases fit TRBD1. This CDR3 has 15 amino acids. V shed 6 bases and J 4 bases; nucleotides not matched to a gene: 5. The germline V gene encodes CDR1 SNHLY and CDR2 FYNNEI. The CDR3 loop is CASRLDRAGANVLTF. CDR3 coding DNA: TGTGCCAGCAGATTGGACAGGGCCGGGGCCAACGTCCTGACTTTC.

This clone was counted between two and nine times. This chain links TRBV2 with TRBJ2-2, with D perhaps matching TRBD2 (5 bases). The CDR3 runs to 13 residues. The V end was cut by 7 bases, the J end by 0 bases, with 6 bases between. CDR1 and CDR2 from the germline V gene are SNHLY and FYNNEI. CDR3 in amino acids: CASTGANTGELFF. The CDR3 nucleotides read TGTGCCAGCACCGGGGCGAACACCGGGGAGCTGTTTTTT.

The J gene is TRBJ1-4, the V gene TRBV28; 9 bases match TRBD1. This CDR3 spans 14 amino acids. The junction had 5 bases not matched to a gene; V was cut back by 5 bases and J by 7 bases. The germline V gene has CDR1 MDHEN and CDR2 SYDVKM. CDR3: CASSPGTGLEKLFF. CDR3 sequence (DNA): TGTGCCAGCAGTCCCGGGACAGGGCTTGAAAAACTGTTTTTT. The complete variable domain, with remaining parts taken from reference TRBV28 and TRBJ1-4, reads DVKVTQSSRYLVKRTGEKVFLECVQDMDHENMFWYRQDPGLGLRLIYFSYDVKMKEKGDIPEGYSVSREKKERFSLILESASTNQTSMYLCASSPGTGLEKLFFGSGTQLSVL.

This clone appeared a few times. CDR3 amino acids: CASSLGTGISNQPQHF. DNA for the CDR3: TGCGCCAGCAGCTTGGGGACAGGGATTAGCAATCAGCCCCAGCATTTT. The chain links TRBV5-1 to TRBJ1-5; 8 bases are a match to TRBD1. The CDR3 has 16 residues. J gave up 0 bases and V 0 bases, and 2 bases lay outside the gene matches. Germline V gene lookup returns CDR1 SGHRS and CDR2 YFSETQ.

This clone was seen more than once but under ten times. V is TRBV13 and J is TRBJ1-2, with D possibly being TRBD1 (5 bases). The CDR3 is 13 residues long. Trimming stripped 0 bases from V and 5 bases from J, with 7 bases between. CDR1 PRHDT and CDR2 FYEKMQ come from the germline V gene (reference sequence). The CDR3 loop reads CASSLGRQYGYTF. The CDR3 coding sequence is TGTGCCAGCAGCTTAGGTCGACAGTATGGCTACACCTTC.

V is TRBV25-1 and J is TRBJ2-1; 9 bases align to TRBD1. CDR3 length: 18 amino acids. CDR1 and CDR2 from the germline V gene are MGHDK and SYGVNS. The trim removed 2 bases at V and 10 bases at J, leaving 18 bases unmatched. DNA for the CDR3: TGTGCCAGCAGTGAAAAGGAGACTTGGGACAGGGTGTCGATCGAGCAGTTCTTC. Its translation: CASSEKETWDRVSIEQFF.

The rearrangement joins TRBV5-8 to TRBJ2-2; TRBD2 matches 11 bases. V shed 4 bases, J shed 3 bases, and the junction held 5 bases outside the gene matches. Germline V lookup: CDR1 SGHTS, CDR2 YDEGEE. CDR3 size: 16 residues. CDR3 in DNA: TGTGCCAGCAGCGATACTAGCGGGGGCTACACCGGGGAGCTGTTTTTT. The encoded protein is CASSDTSGGYTGELFF.

This sequence joins TRBV7-2 and TRBJ1-1; no clear D gene. The CDR3 is 14 amino acids. V lost 5 bases and J lost 0, with 10 bases in between. Germline assignment: CDR1 SGHTA and CDR2 FQGNSA. CDR3 coding DNA: TGTGCCAGCAGCCGAGCCTCCATGAACACTGAAGCTTTCTTT. This codes for CASSRASMNTEAFF.

This clone was found a few times. CDR3 coding DNA: TGTGCCAGCAGTGACGGACTAGCGGGCTACAATGAGCAGTTCTTC. This gives the protein CASSDGLAGYNEQFF. This chain uses TRBV6-4 with TRBJ2-1; 11 bases are shared with TRBD2. Germline trimming cut 2 bases from V and 3 bases from J; bases unmatched to any gene: 0. The CDR3 loop spans 15 amino acids. Germline V lookup: CDR1 MRHNA, CDR2 SNTAGT.

The chain uses TRBV7-9 and TRBJ2-7, with D perhaps TRBD2 (6 bases). CDR1 and CDR2 from the germline V gene are SEHNR and FQNEAQ (reference sequence). V was cut by 5 bases and J by 2 bases, with 13 bases left in between. This CDR3 has 14 residues. In nucleotides, the CDR3 is TGTGCCAGCAGCACGGGACTGACCGCCTACGAGCAGTACTTC. It specifies CASSTGLTAYEQYF.

The chain recombines TRBV6-1 with TRBJ2-7, with 10 bases that match TRBD1. The CDR3 consists of 14 residues. CDR1 and CDR2 from the germline V gene are MNHNS and SASEGT. Losses at the gene ends were 4 bases for V and 2 bases for J; bases not matched to a gene: 2. CDR3: CASSGGTGAYEQYF. In nucleotides, the CDR3 is TGTGCCAGCAGTGGAGGGACAGGGGCCTACGAGCAGTACTTC.

This clone turned up a few times. This chain uses TRBV7-9 with TRBJ2-7, with a weak D call TRBD1 (6 bases). The CDR3 loop spans 15 amino acids. V gave up 5 bases and J gave up 2 bases, with 16 bases separating them. Germline CDR1 and CDR2: SEHNR and FQNEAQ (reference sequence). This chain's CDR3 is CASSQRTRGTYEQYF. The CDR3 DNA sequence: TGTGCCAGCAGCCAACGGACAAGGGGGACCTACGAGCAGTACTTC.

V and J are TRBV19 and TRBJ2-7; 12 nucleotides line up with TRBD2. Germline values: CDR1 LNHDA, CDR2 SQIVND (reference sequence). The CDR3 contains 14 residues. V lost 7 bases to trimming and J lost 4 bases; unmatched junction nucleotides: 5. Written as DNA, the CDR3 is TGTGCCAGTACCACGGGGACTAGCGGGTACGAGCAGTACTTC. Amino acids: CASTTGTSGYEQYF.

This CDR3 is CASISSTGVAYNEQFF. In nucleotides, the CDR3 is TGTGCCAGCATCAGCTCCACGGGAGTAGCCTACAATGAGCAGTTCTTC. The chain has TRBV5-6 and TRBJ2-1; possible D gene TRBD2, 6 bases. Trimming removed 6 bases from V and 2 bases from J, with 18 bases in between. There are 16 residues in the CDR3. Germline V gene sequence: CDR1 SGHDT, CDR2 YYEEEE.

This clone was found a few times. The rearrangement links TRBV19 to TRBJ2-1; a weak D match, TRBD2 (6 bases). This CDR3 is built from 15 residues. CDR1 is LNHDA and CDR2 is SQIVND in the germline V gene (reference sequence). With 4 bases removed from V and 9 bases from J, the gap between germline ends came to 19 bases. CDR3 bases: TGTGCCAGTAGTAAAGAAGGAGGGGATCACGGTGAGCAGTTCTTC. Protein sequence: CASSKEGGDHGEQFF.

This clone occurred a few times. The chain links TRBV19 to TRBJ2-5; 15 positions agree with TRBD2. The germline V gene has CDR1 LNHDA and CDR2 SQIVND (reference sequence). This CDR3 region has 15 residues. With V trimmed by 8 bases and J by 4 bases, 5 bases remained unmatched. The CDR3 sequence: CASGRTSGRGETQYF. In nucleotides, the CDR3 is TGTGCCAGTGGACGGACTAGCGGGAGGGGAGAGACCCAGTACTTC.

The chain recombines TRBV7-6 with TRBJ2-1; 7 nucleotides match TRBD2. This CDR3 has 16 residues. V trimming: 1 base; J trimming: 2 bases; junction bases outside the gene matches: 5. Germline V CDR1 and CDR2: SGHVS, FNYEAQ. This chain's CDR3 is CASSLEAGVAYNEQFF. In nucleotides, the CDR3 is TGTGCCAGCAGCTTAGAGGCGGGAGTCGCCTACAATGAGCAGTTCTTC.

In this sample, this clone turned up a few times. V and J are TRBV4-1 and TRBJ1-5; D gene uncertain. The CDR3 runs 13 residues. CDR1 and CDR2 (germline): MGHRA, YSYEKL. The V and J ends lost 0 bases and 7 bases respectively, with 7 bases between them. The CDR3 is CASSQDLFQPQHF. CDR3 nucleotide sequence: TGCGCCAGCAGCCAAGATTTATTCCAGCCCCAGCATTTT.